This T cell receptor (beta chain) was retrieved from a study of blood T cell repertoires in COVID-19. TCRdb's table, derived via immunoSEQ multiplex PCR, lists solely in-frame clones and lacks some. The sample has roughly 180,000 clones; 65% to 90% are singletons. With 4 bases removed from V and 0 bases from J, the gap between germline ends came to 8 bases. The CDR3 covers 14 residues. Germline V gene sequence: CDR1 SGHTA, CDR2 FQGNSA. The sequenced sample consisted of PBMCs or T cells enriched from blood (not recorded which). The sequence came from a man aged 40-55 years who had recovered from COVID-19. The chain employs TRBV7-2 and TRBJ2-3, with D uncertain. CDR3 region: CASSSPGSTDTQYF. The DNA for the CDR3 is TGTGCCAGCAGCTCCCCCGGTAGCACAGATACGCAGTATTTT.